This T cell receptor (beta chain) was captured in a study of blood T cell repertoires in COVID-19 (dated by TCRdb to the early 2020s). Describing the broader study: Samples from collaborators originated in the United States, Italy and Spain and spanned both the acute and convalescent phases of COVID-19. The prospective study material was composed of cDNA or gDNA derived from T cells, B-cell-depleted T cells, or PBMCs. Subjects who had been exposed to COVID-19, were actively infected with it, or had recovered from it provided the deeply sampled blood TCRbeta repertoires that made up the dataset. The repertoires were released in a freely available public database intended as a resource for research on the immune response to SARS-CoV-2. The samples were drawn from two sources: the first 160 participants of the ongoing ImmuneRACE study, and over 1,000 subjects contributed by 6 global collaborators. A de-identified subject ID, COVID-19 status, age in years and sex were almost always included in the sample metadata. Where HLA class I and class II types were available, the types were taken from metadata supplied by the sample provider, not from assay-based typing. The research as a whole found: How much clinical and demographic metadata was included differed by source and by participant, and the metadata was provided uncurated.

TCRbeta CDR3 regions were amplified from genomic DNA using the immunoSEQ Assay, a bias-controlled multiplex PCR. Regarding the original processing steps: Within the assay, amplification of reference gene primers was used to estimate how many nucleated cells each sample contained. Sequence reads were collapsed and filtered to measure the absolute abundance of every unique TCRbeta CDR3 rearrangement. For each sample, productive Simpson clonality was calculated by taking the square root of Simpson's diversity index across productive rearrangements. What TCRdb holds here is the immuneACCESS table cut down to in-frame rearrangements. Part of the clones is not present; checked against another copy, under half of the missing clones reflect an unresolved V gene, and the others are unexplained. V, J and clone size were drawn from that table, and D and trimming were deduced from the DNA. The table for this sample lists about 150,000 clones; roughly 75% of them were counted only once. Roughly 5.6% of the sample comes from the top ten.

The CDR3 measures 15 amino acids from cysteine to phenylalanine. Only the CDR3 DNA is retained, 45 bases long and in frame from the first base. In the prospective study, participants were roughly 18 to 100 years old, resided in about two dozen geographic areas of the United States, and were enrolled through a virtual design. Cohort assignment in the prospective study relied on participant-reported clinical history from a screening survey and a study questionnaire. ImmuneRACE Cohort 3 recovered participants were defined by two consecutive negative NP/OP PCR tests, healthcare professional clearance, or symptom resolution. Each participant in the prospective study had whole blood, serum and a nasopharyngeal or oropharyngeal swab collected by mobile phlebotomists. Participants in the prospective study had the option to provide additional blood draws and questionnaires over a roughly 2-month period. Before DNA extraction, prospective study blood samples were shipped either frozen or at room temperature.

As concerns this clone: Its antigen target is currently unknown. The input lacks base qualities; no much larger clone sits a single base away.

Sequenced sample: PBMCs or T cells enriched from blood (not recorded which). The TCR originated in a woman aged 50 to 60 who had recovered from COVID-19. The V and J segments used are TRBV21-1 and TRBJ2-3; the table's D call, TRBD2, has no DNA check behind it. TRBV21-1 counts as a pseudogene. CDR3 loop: CASSWDSGGTDTQYF. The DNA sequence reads TGTGCCAGCAGCTGGGATAGCGGGGGCACAGATACGCAGTATTTT.